The next 20 T cell receptor beta chains were all read from a single sample in a study of post-analysis software for immune sequencing data. These receptors have no identified antigens. Study-level points and caveats: Among roughly 5 TRBV segments more frequent in patients than controls were TRBV5-6, TRBV5-1 and TRBV20-1.

Unique molecular identifiers were present in the TCR beta cDNA libraries. TCRdb reanalysed the PCR reads using MiXCR and keeps one entry per CDR3 protein. The sample consists of around 440,000 distinct CDR3 sequences, around 40% of them appearing once. Sequencing was performed on blood. The receptor source for this set is a girl between 5 and 17 years old with multiple sclerosis.

The V call is TRBV2, the J call TRBJ1-2, with D uncertain. Trimming took 4 bases from V and 7 from J, leaving 16 bases between them. Germline CDR1 SNHLY, CDR2 FYNNEI. This CDR3 region has 14 residues. The CDR3 DNA is TGTGCCAGCAGTGGACCTGGATGGGTCTTTGGCTACACCTTC. It codes for CASSGPGWVFGYTF. Supplemented by reference TRBV2 and TRBJ1-2, the full variable domain reads EPEVTQTPSHQVTQMGQEVILRCVPISNHLYFYWYRQILGQKVEFLVSFYNNEISEKSEIFDDQFSVERPDGSNFTLKIRSTKLEDSAMYFCASSGPGWVFGYTFGSGTRLTVV.

This clonotype has just a few counts. This chain connects TRBV7-2 to TRBJ2-4, with D perhaps matching TRBD2 (6 bases). Trimming stripped 1 base from V and 7 bases from J, with 20 bases between. Germline CDR1 is SGHTA and CDR2 is FQGNSA. The CDR3 consists of 17 residues. CDR3 coding DNA: TGTGCCAGCAGCTTAGAGTCATTGGCGACTAGTCTCAACATTCAGTACTTC. The encoded protein is CASSLESLATSLNIQYF.

This rearrangement joins TRBV20-1 to TRBJ2-5, with TRBD2 identical over 8 bases. Germline V gene lookup returns CDR1 DFQATT and CDR2 SNEGSKA (reference sequence). The CDR3 is made up of 15 amino acids. V gave up 0 bases and J gave up 5 bases; unmatched junction bases: 8. This CDR3 reads CSARDPAGVGETQYF. Here the CDR3 DNA reads TGCAGTGCTAGAGATCCAGCGGGAGTGGGGGAGACCCAGTACTTC.

This clonotype has just a few counts. V and J are TRBV20-1 and TRBJ2-4, with a tentative D call TRBD1 (6 bases). Germline CDR1 reads DFQATT; CDR2 reads SNEGSKA (reference sequence). V dropped 3 bases and J dropped 6 bases, with 12 bases sitting between them. The CDR3 spans 13 residues. The chain's CDR3 is CSASIVRGNIQYF. The CDR3 nucleotides read TGCAGTGCTAGTATAGTCAGGGGAAACATTCAGTACTTC.

The chain recombines TRBV28 with TRBJ2-1; D not certain. The V end was cut by 6 bases, the J end by 15 bases, with 15 bases between. Germline CDR1 MDHEN, CDR2 SYDVKM. The length of the CDR3 is 11 residues. In nucleotides, the CDR3 is TGTGCCAGCAGGTTAGGCCTAGTGTGGTTCTTC. Residues: CASRLGLVWFF.

The chain has TRBV5-1 and TRBJ2-1; 9 bases map to TRBD1. Per germline, CDR1 SGHRS and CDR2 YFSETQ. V was pared by 6 bases and J by 6 bases, with 10 bases of the junction left unmatched. The CDR3 runs to 15 residues. The CDR3 bases are TGCGCCAGCAATCGCCGGGACAGGGTATGCAATGAGCAGTTCTTC. Protein: CASNRRDRVCNEQFF. Together with reference TRBV5-1 and TRBJ2-1, the CDR3 gives the full variable domain: KAGVTQTPRYLIKTRGQQVTLSCSPISGHRSVSWYQQTPGQGLQFLFEYFSETQRNKGNFPGRFSGRQFSNSRSEMNVSTLELGDSALYLCASNRRDRVCNEQFFGPGTRLTVL.

This sequence joins TRBV3-1 and TRBJ2-7, with 10 bases that match TRBD2. Unmatched junction bases numbered 5, after V lost 0 bases and J lost 6 bases. The CDR3 loop spans 15 amino acids. Germline values: CDR1 LGHDT, CDR2 YNNKEL (reference sequence). Here the CDR3 DNA reads TGTGCCAGCAGCCAAGAGGCTAGCGGGAGTGGCGAGCAGTACTTC. Protein product: CASSQEASGSGEQYF.

V gene TRBV6-5 combines with J gene TRBJ2-1; D is undetermined. The CDR3 has 14 amino acids. V dropped 6 bases and J dropped 0 bases, with 9 bases sitting between them. Germline values: CDR1 MNHEY, CDR2 SVGAGI. As DNA, the CDR3 is TGTGCCAGCAGCTTCCTCGTCTCCTACAATGAGCAGTTCTTC. Encoded protein: CASSFLVSYNEQFF.

The chain links TRBV27 to TRBJ2-3; D unresolved. Trimming removed 8 bases from V and 6 bases from J, with 6 bases in between. This CDR3 spans 10 amino acids. Germline V lookup: CDR1 MNHEY, CDR2 SMNVEV (reference sequence). In DNA form, the CDR3 reads TGTGCCAGCGAACGGGATACGCAGTATTTT. Its protein product is CASERDTQYF.

The chain combines TRBV7-9 with TRBJ2-2; 7 bases match TRBD1. The J segment lost 1 base and the V segment lost 4 bases, leaving 9 bases of the junction unmatched. CDR3 length equals 17 residues. Germline assignment: CDR1 SEHNR and CDR2 FQNEAQ (reference sequence). CDR3 amino acids: CASSSDWDSLNTGELFF. The CDR3 DNA sequence: TGTGCCAGCAGCTCCGACTGGGACAGTCTGAACACCGGGGAGCTGTTTTTT.

This clonotype was picked up a small number of times. The CDR3 loop is CSAREASYNQPQHF. As DNA, the CDR3 is TGCAGTGCTAGAGAAGCGTCCTACAATCAGCCCCAGCATTTT. The chain combines TRBV20-1 with TRBJ1-5; no clear D gene. CDR3 length equals 14 residues. Germline V lookup: CDR1 DFQATT, CDR2 SNEGSKA (reference sequence). V was shortened by 0 bases and J by 3 bases, with 9 bases between the two germline ends.

The rearrangement uses TRBV28 and TRBJ2-7; D is ambiguous. Germline-derived CDR1 and CDR2 are MDHEN and SYDVKM. This CDR3 spans 14 amino acids. V lost 1 base and J lost 2, with 9 bases in between. The CDR3 DNA sequence: TGTGCCAGCAGTTTATCCGGGTTCCCCTACGAGCAGTACTTC. This encodes CASSLSGFPYEQYF.

The chain combines TRBV9 with TRBJ2-5; no firm D call. V was cut by 0 bases and J by 9 bases, with 12 bases left in between. The germline V gene encodes CDR1 SGDLS and CDR2 YYNGEE. The CDR3 covers 13 residues. CDR3 residues: CASSVDGLAAQYF. The CDR3 coding sequence is TGTGCCAGCAGCGTAGACGGGCTGGCGGCCCAGTACTTC.

The chain recombines TRBV20-1 with TRBJ2-1, with 8 bases identical to TRBD2. The germline CDR1 and CDR2 sequences are DFQATT and SNEGSKA (reference sequence). The V and J ends lost 0 bases and 8 bases, in that order; junction bases with no gene match: 9. The CDR3 runs 15 residues. CDR3 loop: CSARDVGLGFDEQFF. The CDR3 nucleotides are TGCAGTGCTAGAGATGTGGGACTAGGGTTCGATGAGCAGTTCTTC.

CDR3 nucleotide sequence: TGTGCCAGTAGTATTGGGGAGACAGGGCGGAATGAGCAGTTCTTC. Protein product: CASSIGETGRNEQFF. The chain has TRBV19 and TRBJ2-1, with 7 bases lining up with TRBD1. This CDR3 comprises 15 residues. Germline V CDR1 and CDR2: LNHDA, SQIVND (reference sequence). V lost 3 bases and J lost 7; bases outside the gene matches: 9.

This rearrangement joins TRBV7-6 to TRBJ2-1; D might be TRBD2 (6 bases). This CDR3 comprises 15 residues. The germline V and J ends were trimmed by 1 base and 4 bases, with 11 bases remaining between them. CDR1 is SGHVS and CDR2 is FNYEAQ in the germline V gene. The CDR3 is CASSLEPAGYNEQFF. DNA for the CDR3: TGTGCCAGCAGCTTAGAGCCAGCGGGTTACAATGAGCAGTTCTTC.

The chain joins TRBV9 to TRBJ2-1; 10 bases line up with TRBD2. CDR3 length equals 17 residues. Germline V gene lookup returns CDR1 SGDLS and CDR2 YYNGEE. Trimming removed 4 bases from V and 13 bases from J; junction bases left unmatched: 20. The DNA of the CDR3 is TGTGCCAGCAGCTTAGACGGCCTAGCGGGAGTAGGAGAGACCCAGTTCTTC. Its translation is CASSLDGLAGVGETQFF.

The gene calls are TRBV20-1 and TRBJ2-3; 9 positions match TRBD2. The CDR3 is made up of 16 amino acids. V lost 0 bases and J lost 3; bases outside the gene matches: 7. CDR1 is DFQATT and CDR2 is SNEGSKA in the germline V gene (reference sequence). In DNA form, the CDR3 reads TGCAGTGCTAGAGATCAAAAGCGGGAGGCAACAGATACGCAGTATTTT. Amino acid sequence: CSARDQKREATDTQYF.

A few counts support this clonotype. V and J are TRBV7-9 and TRBJ2-7; 7 bases are shared with TRBD2. The CDR3 sequence is 14 residues long. Germline CDR1 is SEHNR and CDR2 is FQNEAQ (reference sequence). After removal of 5 bases from V and 5 bases from J, the junction contained 9 bases not matched to a gene. The CDR3 coding sequence is TGTGCCAGCAGCCCATCCGGACTAGTCGACGAGCAGTACTTC. It is translated as CASSPSGLVDEQYF.

The chain joins TRBV5-1 to TRBJ2-1, with 8 bases lining up with TRBD2. Germline CDR1 reads SGHRS; CDR2 reads YFSETQ. This CDR3 has 14 residues. The V segment lost 4 bases and the J segment 2 bases; nucleotides outside the gene matches: 2. The chain's CDR3 is CASSMGLAYNEQFF. The CDR3 bases are TGCGCCAGCAGCATGGGACTAGCCTACAATGAGCAGTTCTTC.